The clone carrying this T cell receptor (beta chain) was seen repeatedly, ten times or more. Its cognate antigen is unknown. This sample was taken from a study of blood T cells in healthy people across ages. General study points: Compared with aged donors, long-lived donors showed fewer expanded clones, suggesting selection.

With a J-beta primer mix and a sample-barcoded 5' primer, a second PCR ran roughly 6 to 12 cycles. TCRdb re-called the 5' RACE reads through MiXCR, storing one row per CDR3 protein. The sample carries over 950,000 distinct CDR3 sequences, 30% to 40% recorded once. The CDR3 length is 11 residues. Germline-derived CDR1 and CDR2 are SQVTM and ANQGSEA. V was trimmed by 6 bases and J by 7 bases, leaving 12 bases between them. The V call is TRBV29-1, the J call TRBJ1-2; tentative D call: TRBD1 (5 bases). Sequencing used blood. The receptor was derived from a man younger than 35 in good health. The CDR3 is CSVRERGGYTF. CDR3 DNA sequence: TGCAGCGTCAGGGAACGGGGTGGCTACACCTTC.